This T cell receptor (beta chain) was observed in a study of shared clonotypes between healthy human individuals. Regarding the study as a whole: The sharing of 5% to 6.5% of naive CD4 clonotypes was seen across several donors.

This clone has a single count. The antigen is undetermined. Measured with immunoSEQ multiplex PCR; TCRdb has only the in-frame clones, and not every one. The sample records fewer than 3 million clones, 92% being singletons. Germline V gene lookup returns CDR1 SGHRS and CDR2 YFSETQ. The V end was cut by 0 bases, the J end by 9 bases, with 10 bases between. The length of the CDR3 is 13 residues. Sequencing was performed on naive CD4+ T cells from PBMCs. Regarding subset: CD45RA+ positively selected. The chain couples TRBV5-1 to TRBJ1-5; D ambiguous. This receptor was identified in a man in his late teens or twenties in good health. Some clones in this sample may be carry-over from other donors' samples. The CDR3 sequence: CASSLDTGLPQHF. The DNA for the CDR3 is TGCGCCAGCAGCTTGGACACTGGGTTGCCCCAGCATTTT. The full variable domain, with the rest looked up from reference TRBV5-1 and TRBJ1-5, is KAGVTQTPRYLIKTRGQQVTLSCSPISGHRSVSWYQQTPGQGLQFLFEYFSETQRNKGNFPGRFSGRQFSNSRSEMNVSTLELGDSALYLCASSLDTGLPQHFGDGTRLSIL.